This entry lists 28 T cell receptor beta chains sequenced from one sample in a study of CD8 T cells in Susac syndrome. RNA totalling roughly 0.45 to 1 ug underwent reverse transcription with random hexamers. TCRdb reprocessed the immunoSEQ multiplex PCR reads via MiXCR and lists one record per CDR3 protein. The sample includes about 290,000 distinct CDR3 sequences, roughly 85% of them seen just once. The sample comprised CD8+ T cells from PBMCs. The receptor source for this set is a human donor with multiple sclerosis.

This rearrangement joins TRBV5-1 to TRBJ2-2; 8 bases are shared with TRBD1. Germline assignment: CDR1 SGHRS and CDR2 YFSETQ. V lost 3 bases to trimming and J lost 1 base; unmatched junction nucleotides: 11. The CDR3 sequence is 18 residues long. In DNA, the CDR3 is TGCGCCAGCAGCTCCACAAACCCCGGGACAGGGAACACCGGGGAGCTGTTTTTT. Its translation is CASSSTNPGTGNTGELFF.

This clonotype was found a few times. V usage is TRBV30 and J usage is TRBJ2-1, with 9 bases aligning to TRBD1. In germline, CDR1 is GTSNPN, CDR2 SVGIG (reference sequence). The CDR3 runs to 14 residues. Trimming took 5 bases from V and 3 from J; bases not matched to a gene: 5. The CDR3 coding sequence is TGTGCCTGGTGCCTGGGACAGGGCTACAATGAGCAGTTCTTC. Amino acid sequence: CAWCLGQGYNEQFF.

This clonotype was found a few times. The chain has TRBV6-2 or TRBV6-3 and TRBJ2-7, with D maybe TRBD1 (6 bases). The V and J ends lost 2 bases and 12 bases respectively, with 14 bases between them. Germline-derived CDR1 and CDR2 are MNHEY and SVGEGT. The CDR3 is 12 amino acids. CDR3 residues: CASSYPGQPVYF. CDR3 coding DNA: TGTGCCAGCAGTTACCCTGGACAGCCGGTGTACTTC.

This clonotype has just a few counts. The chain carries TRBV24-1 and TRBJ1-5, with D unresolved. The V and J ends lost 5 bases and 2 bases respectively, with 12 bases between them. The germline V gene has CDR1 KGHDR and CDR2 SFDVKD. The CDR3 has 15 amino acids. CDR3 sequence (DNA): TGTGCCACCAGTGCCGCGGGCGGGCGCAATCAGCCCCAGCATTTT. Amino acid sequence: CATSAAGGRNQPQHF.

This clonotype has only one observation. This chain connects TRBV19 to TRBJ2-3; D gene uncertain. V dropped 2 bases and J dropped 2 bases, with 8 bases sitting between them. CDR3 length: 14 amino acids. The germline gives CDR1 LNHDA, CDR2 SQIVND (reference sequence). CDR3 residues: CASSIYAVTDTQYF. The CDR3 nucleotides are TGTGCCAGTAGTATATACGCGGTCACAGATACGCAGTATTTT.

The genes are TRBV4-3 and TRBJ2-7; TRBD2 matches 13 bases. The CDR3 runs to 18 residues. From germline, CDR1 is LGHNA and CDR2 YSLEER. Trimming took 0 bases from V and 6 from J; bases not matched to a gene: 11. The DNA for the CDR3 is TGCGCCAGCAGCCAAGACTGGGGACTAGCGGGATATTCGGGCGAGCAGTACTTC. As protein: CASSQDWGLAGYSGEQYF.

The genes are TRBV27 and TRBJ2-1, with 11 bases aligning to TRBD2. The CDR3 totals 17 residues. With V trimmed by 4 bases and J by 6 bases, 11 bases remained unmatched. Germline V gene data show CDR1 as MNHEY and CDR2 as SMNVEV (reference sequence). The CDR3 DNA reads TGTGCCAGCAGTTCCTCCGGGACTAGCGGACCCCCCAATGAGCAGTTCTTC. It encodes CASSSSGTSGPPNEQFF.

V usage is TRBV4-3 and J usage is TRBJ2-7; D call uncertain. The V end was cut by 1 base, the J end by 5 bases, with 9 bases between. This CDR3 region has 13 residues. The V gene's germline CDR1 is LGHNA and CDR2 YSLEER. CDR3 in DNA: TGCGCCAGCAGCCAAGTGGTGGGGAACGAGCAGTACTTC. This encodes CASSQVVGNEQYF.

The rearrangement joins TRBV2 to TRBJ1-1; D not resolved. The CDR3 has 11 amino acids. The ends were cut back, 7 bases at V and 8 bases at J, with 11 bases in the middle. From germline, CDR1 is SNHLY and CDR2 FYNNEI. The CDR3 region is CASIAGPEAFF. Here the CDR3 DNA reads TGTGCCAGCATCGCGGGTCCAGAAGCTTTCTTT.

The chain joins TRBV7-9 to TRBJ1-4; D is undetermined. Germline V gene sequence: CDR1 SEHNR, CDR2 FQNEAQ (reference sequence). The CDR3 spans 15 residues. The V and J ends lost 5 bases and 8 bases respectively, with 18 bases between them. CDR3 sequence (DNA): TGTGCCAGCAGCCCCGGGGATGGAGGTAGAGAAAAACTGTTTTTT. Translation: CASSPGDGGREKLFF.

The CDR3 region is CASSLWANSYNEQFF. The CDR3 nucleotides read TGTGCCAGCAGTCTCTGGGCTAATTCATACAATGAGCAGTTCTTC. The chain uses TRBV6-5 and TRBJ2-1, with D uncertain. V lost 5 bases, J lost 4 bases, and 15 bases lay in between. Germline loops: CDR1 MNHEY, CDR2 SVGAGI. This CDR3 contains 15 residues.

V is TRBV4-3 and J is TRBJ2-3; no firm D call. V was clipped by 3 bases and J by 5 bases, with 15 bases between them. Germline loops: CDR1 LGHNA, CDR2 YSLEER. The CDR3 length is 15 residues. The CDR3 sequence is CASSQPLVGVDTQYF. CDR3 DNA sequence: TGCGCCAGCAGCCAGCCGCTAGTTGGGGTAGATACGCAGTATTTT.

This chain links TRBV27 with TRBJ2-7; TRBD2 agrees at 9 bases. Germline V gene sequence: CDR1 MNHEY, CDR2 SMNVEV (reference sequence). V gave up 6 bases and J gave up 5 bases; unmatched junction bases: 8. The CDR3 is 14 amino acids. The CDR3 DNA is TGTGCCAGCAGCCTTCTAGCGGGGTTTGACGAGCAGTACTTC. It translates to CASSLLAGFDEQYF.

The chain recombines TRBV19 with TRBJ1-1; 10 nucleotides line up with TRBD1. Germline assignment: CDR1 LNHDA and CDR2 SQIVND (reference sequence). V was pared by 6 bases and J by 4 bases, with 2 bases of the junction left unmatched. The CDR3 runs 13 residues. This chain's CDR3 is CASSDRGPTEAFF. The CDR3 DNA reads TGTGCCAGTAGCGACAGGGGGCCCACTGAAGCTTTCTTT.

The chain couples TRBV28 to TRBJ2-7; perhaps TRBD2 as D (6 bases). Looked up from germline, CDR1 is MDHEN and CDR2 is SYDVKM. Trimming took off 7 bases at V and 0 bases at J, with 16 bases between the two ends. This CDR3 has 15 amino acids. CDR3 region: CASNFHSGLSYEQYF. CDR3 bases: TGTGCCAGCAATTTTCATAGCGGCCTCTCCTACGAGCAGTACTTC.

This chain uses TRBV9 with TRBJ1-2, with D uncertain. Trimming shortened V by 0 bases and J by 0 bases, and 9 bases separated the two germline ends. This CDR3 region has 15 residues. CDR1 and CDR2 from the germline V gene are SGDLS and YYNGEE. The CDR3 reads CASSVEELTNYGYTF. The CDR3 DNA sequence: TGTGCCAGCAGCGTAGAAGAGTTAACTAACTATGGCTACACCTTC.

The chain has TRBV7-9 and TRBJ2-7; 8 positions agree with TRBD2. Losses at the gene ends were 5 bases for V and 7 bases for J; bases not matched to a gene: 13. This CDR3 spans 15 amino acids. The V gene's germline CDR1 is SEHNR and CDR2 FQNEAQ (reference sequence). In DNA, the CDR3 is TGTGCCAGCAGCCCTCGGGAAGCGGGAGAAAAAGAGCAGTACTTC. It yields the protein CASSPREAGEKEQYF. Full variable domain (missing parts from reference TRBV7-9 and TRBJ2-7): DTGVSQNPRHKITKRGQNVTFRCDPISEHNRLYWYRQTLGQGPEFLTYFQNEAQLEKSRLLSDRFSAERPKGSFSTLEIQRTEQGDSAMYLCASSPREAGEKEQYFGPGTRLTVT.

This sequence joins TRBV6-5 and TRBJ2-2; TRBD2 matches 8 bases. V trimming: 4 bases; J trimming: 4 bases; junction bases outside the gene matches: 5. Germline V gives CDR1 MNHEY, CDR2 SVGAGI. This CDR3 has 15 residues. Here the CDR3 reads CASSFQREFTGELFF. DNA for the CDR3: TGTGCCAGCAGTTTCCAGCGGGAGTTCACCGGGGAGCTGTTTTTT.

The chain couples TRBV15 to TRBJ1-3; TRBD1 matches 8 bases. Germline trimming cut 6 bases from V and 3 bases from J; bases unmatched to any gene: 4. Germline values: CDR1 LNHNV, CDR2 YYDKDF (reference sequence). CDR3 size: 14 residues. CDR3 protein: CATRTGADGNTIYF. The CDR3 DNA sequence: TGTGCCACCAGGACAGGGGCAGATGGAAACACCATATATTTT. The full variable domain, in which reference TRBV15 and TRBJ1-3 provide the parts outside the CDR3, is DAMVIQNPRYQVTQFGKPVTLSCSQTLNHNVMYWYQQKSSQAPKLLFHYYDKDFNNEADTPDNFQSRRPNTSFCFLDIRSPGLGDTAMYLCATRTGADGNTIYFGEGSWLTVV.

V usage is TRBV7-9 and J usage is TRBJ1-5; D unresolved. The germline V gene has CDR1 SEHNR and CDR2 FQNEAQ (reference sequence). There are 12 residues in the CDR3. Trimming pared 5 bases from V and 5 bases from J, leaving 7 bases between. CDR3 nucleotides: TGTGCCAGCAGCGGTTTTGATCAGCCCCAGCATTTT. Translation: CASSGFDQPQHF.

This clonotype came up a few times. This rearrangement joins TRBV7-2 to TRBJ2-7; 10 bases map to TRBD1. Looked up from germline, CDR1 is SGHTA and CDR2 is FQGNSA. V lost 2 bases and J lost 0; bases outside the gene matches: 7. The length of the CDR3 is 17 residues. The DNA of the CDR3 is TGTGCCAGCAGCTTATCGACAGGGGGCTTAAGCTCCTACGAGCAGTACTTC. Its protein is CASSLSTGGLSSYEQYF.

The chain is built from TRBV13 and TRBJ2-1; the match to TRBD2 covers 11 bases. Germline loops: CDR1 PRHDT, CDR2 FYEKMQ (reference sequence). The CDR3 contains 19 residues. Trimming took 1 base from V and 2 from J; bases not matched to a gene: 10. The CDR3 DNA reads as TGTGCCAGCAGCTTAGCTTCACTAGCGGGAGTATCGGCCTACAATGAGCAGTTCTTC. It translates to CASSLASLAGVSAYNEQFF.

CDR3 amino acids: CSVEDIPAGVIQETQYF. The CDR3 DNA reads TGCAGCGTTGAAGATATCCCAGCGGGGGTGATTCAAGAGACCCAGTACTTC. V usage is TRBV29-1 and J usage is TRBJ2-5; TRBD2 matches at 8 bases. The CDR3 extends over 17 amino acids. Germline values: CDR1 SQVTM, CDR2 ANQGSEA. With V trimmed by 0 bases and J by 2 bases, 11 bases remained unmatched.

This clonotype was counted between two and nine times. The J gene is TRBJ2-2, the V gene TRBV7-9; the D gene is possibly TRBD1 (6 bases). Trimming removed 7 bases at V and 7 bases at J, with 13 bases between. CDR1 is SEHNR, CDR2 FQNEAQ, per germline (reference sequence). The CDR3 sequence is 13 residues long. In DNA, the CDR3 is TGTGCCAGCACCTCCGGGACAAACGGGGAGCTGTTTTTT. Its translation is CASTSGTNGELFF.

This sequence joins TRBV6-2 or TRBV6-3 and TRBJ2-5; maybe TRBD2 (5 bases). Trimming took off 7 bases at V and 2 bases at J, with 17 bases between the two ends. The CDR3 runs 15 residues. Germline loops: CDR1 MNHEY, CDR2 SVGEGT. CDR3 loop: CASTHAGKQQETQYF. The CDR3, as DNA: TGTGCCAGCACACACGCCGGGAAACAGCAAGAGACCCAGTACTTC.

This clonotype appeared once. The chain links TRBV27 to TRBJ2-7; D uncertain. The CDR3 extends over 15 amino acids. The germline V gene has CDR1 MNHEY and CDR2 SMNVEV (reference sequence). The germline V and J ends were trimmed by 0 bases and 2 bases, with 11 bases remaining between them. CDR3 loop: CASSLSIGLTYEQYF. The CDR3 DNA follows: TGTGCCAGCAGTTTATCGATAGGCCTTACCTACGAGCAGTACTTC.

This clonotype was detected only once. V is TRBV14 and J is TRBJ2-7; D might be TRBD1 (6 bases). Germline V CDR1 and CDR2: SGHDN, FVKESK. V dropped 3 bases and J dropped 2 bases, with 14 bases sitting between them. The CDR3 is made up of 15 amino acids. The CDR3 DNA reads TGTGCCAGCAGCCAGCAAGTGGGGGCCACCTACGAGCAGTACTTC. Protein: CASSQQVGATYEQYF.

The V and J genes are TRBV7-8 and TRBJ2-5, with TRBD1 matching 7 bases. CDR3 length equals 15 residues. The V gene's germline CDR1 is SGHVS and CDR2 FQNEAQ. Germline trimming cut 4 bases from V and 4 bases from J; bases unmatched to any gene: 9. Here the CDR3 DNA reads TGTGCCAGCAGCTCCAAAATTTACAGGGGAGAGACCCAGTACTTC. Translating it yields CASSSKIYRGETQYF.